These T cell receptor beta chains were read from a single sample in a study of blood T cell repertoires in COVID-19. Generated by immunoSEQ multiplex PCR, the TCRdb table keeps only in-frame clones and is missing some. The table lists roughly 450,000 clones, around 91% of them singletons. Specimen: PBMCs or T cells enriched from blood (not recorded which). These receptors were taken from a young man who had recovered from COVID-19. CDR3s include the opening cysteine and the closing phenylalanine or tryptophan. The D gene is left open where the match is weak. Some rows mark clone size as missing; the rest say once, few, many or name a class of expanded clone.

D gene	V gene	J gene	clone size	CDR3 protein	CDR3 DNA
TRBD1	TRBV5-4	TRBJ1-2	-	CASSFQDRERYTF	TGTGCCAGCAGCTTCCAGGACAGGGAGCGCTACACCTTC
TRBD1	TRBV7-9	TRBJ1-2	-	CASSFSGGGYGYTF	TGTGCCAGCAGCTTTTCAGGGGGCGGGTATGGCTACACCTTC
-	TRBV21-1	TRBJ1-5	-	CASSKPGHKCNQPQHF	TGTGCCAGCAGCAAACCGGGACACAAGTGCAATCAGCCCCAGCATTTT
TRBD2	TRBV3-1/TRBV3-2	TRBJ2-1	-	CASSQALTGLGINEQFF	TGTGCCAGCAGCCAAGCTCTTACGGGACTAGGAATCAATGAGCAGTTCTTC
TRBD2	TRBV10-3	TRBJ2-2	-	CAISLAGANTGELFF	TGTGCCATCAGTCTAGCGGGTGCGAACACCGGGGAGCTGTTTTTT
-	TRBV7-8	TRBJ1-4	-	CASSIRGGALEKLFF	TGTGCCAGCAGCATCCGGGGGGGGGCTTTGGAAAAACTGTTTTTT
TRBD1	TRBV11-2	TRBJ1-1	-	CASSSVQGAPPAEAFF	TGTGCCAGCAGCTCCGTACAGGGGGCACCGCCGGCTGAAGCTTTCTTT
-	TRBV28	TRBJ1-1	-	CASRTTGMNTEAFF	TGTGCCAGCAGAACTACAGGTATGAACACTGAAGCTTTCTTT
-	TRBV9	TRBJ2-1	-	CASSVQGDNEQFF	TGTGCCAGCAGCGTACAAGGAGACAATGAGCAGTTCTTC
TRBD1	TRBV6-5	TRBJ1-1	-	CASSRDSRSTEAFF	TGTGCCAGCAGTAGGGACAGCAGGTCCACTGAAGCTTTCTTT
-	TRBV7-8	TRBJ2-2	-	CASSLVLDYTGELFF	TGTGCCAGCAGCTTAGTCCTAGACTACACCGGGGAGCTGTTTTTT
TRBD1	TRBV7-9	TRBJ2-5	-	CASNRGVQETQYF	TGTGCCAGCAACAGGGGGGTTCAAGAGACCCAGTACTTC
TRBD1	TRBV28	TRBJ1-2	-	CASSLRGQSGYTF	TGTGCCAGCAGTCTCAGGGGGCAAAGTGGCTACACCTTC
-	TRBV12-3/TRBV12-4	TRBJ1-2	-	CASRGPGGYTF	TGTGCCAGCAGGGGCCCTGGGGGCTACACCTTC
TRBD2	TRBV7-3	TRBJ2-6	-	CASSPTGTSLSGANVLTF	TGTGCCAGCAGCCCAACCGGGACTAGTCTATCTGGGGCCAACGTCCTGACTTTC
TRBD2	TRBV9	TRBJ2-1	few	CASSEYEGLANEQFF	TGTGCCAGCAGCGAATATGAGGGACTAGCCAATGAGCAGTTCTTC
TRBD1	TRBV4-1	TRBJ2-7	-	CASSQSDRAYGEQYF	TGCGCCAGCAGCCAATCGGACAGGGCCTACGGGGAGCAGTACTTC
-	TRBV27	TRBJ1-4	once	CASSSGRTGKLFF	TGTGCCAGCAGTTCAGGACGCACGGGGAAACTGTTTTTT
TRBD2	TRBV3-1/TRBV3-2	TRBJ2-5	-	CASSQEGLAGETQYF	TGTGCCAGCAGCCAAGAGGGACTAGCTGGGGAGACCCAGTACTTC
-	TRBV7-2	TRBJ1-6	-	CASSFEVNNSPLHF	TGTGCCAGCAGCTTTGAGGTTAATAATTCACCCCTCCACTTT
-	TRBV5-1	TRBJ1-4	-	CASSYASGGSNEKLFF	TGCGCCAGCAGCTACGCCTCCGGGGGGTCTAATGAAAAACTGTTTTTT
-	TRBV2	TRBJ1-1	-	CARAEGVNTEAFF	TGTGCCAGGGCGGAAGGGGTGAACACTGAAGCTTTCTTT
TRBD1	TRBV5-5	TRBJ2-1	-	CASTGQVNNEQFF	TGTGCCAGCACAGGACAGGTAAACAATGAGCAGTTCTTC
-	TRBV27	TRBJ2-2	-	CASSLSAASGELFF	TGTGCCAGCAGTTTAAGCGCAGCCAGCGGGGAGCTGTTTTTT
TRBD2	TRBV5-1	TRBJ2-7	-	CASSLGSGGSAYEQYF	TGCGCCAGCAGCTTGGGTAGCGGGGGGAGCGCCTACGAGCAGTACTTC
-	TRBV2	TRBJ1-1	-	CASSNGPGSTEAFF	TGTGCCAGCAGCAACGGTCCGGGTTCCACTGAAGCTTTCTTT
TRBD1	TRBV5-5	TRBJ1-5	-	CASSGQQGWNQPQHF	TGTGCCAGCAGCGGCCAACAGGGGTGGAATCAGCCCCAGCATTTT
TRBD1	TRBV5-1	TRBJ1-1	-	CASSLGQGNLANTEAFF	TGCGCCAGCAGTCTTGGACAGGGGAATCTTGCGAACACTGAAGCTTTCTTT
-	TRBV27	TRBJ2-1	-	CASSLSGDPRSYNEQFF	TGTGCCAGCAGTTTATCGGGAGACCCCCGCTCCTACAATGAGCAGTTCTTC
TRBD2	TRBV2	TRBJ2-1	-	CASRPTLTSGRDEQFF	TGTGCCAGCCGGCCCACTCTGACTAGCGGGAGGGATGAGCAGTTCTTC
TRBD1	TRBV5-1	TRBJ1-3	-	CASSSRKSTGPLSGNTIYF	TGCGCCAGCAGCTCCCGGAAGTCGACAGGGCCCCTCTCTGGAAACACCATATATTTT
-	TRBV2	TRBJ2-2	-	CASSEGTNTGELFF	TGTGCCAGCAGTGAGGGCACCAACACCGGGGAGCTGTTTTTT
TRBD2	TRBV7-9	TRBJ2-1	-	CASGTPPTSGGYRNEQFF	TGTGCCAGCGGCACTCCCCCGACTAGCGGGGGGTATCGCAATGAGCAGTTCTTC
-	TRBV27	TRBJ1-2	-	CASSSREGSNYGYTF	TGTGCCAGCAGTTCCAGGGAGGGAAGTAACTATGGCTACACCTTC
TRBD2	TRBV6-2/TRBV6-3	TRBJ2-1	once	CASSYGSGRVPGEQFF	TGTGCCAGCAGTTACGGTAGCGGGAGGGTCCCTGGGGAGCAGTTCTTC
-	TRBV7-9	TRBJ1-1	-	CASSLTATESTEAFF	TGTGCCAGCAGCTTAACCGCGACAGAGAGCACTGAAGCTTTCTTT
-	TRBV4-2	TRBJ2-7	few	CASSQASRSYEQYF	TGTGCCAGCAGCCAAGCATCGAGGTCCTACGAGCAGTACTTC
TRBD2	TRBV29-1	TRBJ2-3	-	CSVEGEAGGLDTQYF	TGCAGCGTTGAAGGGGAGGCGGGAGGGTTAGATACGCAGTATTTT
-	TRBV7-9	TRBJ2-2	-	CASSPEIGELFF	TGTGCCAGCAGCCCTGAGATCGGGGAGCTGTTTTTT
-	TRBV10-1	TRBJ1-1	-	CASSRARDAEAFF	TGCGCCAGCAGCCGAGCGCGGGATGCTGAAGCTTTCTTT
TRBD2	TRBV18	TRBJ2-7	-	CASSPGLAGGIYEQYF	TGTGCCAGCTCACCAGGGCTAGCGGGGGGGATTTACGAGCAGTACTTC
-	TRBV18	TRBJ2-7	few	CASSPTGNNVEQYF	TGTGCCAGCTCGCCAACAGGGAACAACGTCGAGCAGTACTTC